This TCR beta chain came from a study of T cells in Graves' hyperthyroidism and ophthalmopathy. Study summary: Blood was drawn when the patient was first diagnosed and still untreated.

The study's findings and limits: Blood shared most expanded thyroid clonotypes above 0.001.

Regions amplified from RNA transcripts were the TCR beta CDR3 regions. TCR CDR3 regions were first amplified by RT-PCR with HTBI primers. One entry per CDR3 protein, called by TCRdb with MiXCR from the multiplex PCR reads. This sample has some 440,000 distinct CDR3 sequences, with more than 15% found just once. There are many counts of this clonotype. Its antigen is not identified. Newly diagnosed hyperthyroidism patients aged 18 to 65 years had disease lasting under 2 months. What was sequenced was blood. The TCR comes from a woman aged 18-29 years with Graves' hyperthyroidism.

The CDR3 DNA reads TGCAGCGACGCGACAGCCAACTATGGCTACACCTTC. It codes for CSDATANYGYTF. The rearrangement links TRBV29-1 to TRBJ1-2; TRBD1 might be the D (5 bases). The CDR3 has 12 amino acids. With 7 bases removed from V and 2 bases from J, the gap between germline ends came to 11 bases. Looked up from germline, CDR1 is SQVTM and CDR2 is ANQGSEA. Based on the CDR3 plus reference TRBV29-1 and TRBJ1-2, the full variable domain is SAVISQKPSRDICQRGTSLTIQCQVDSQVTMMFWYRQQPGQSLTLIATANQGSEATYESGFVIDKFPISRPNLTFSTLTVSNMSPEDSSIYLCSDATANYGYTFGSGTRLTVV.